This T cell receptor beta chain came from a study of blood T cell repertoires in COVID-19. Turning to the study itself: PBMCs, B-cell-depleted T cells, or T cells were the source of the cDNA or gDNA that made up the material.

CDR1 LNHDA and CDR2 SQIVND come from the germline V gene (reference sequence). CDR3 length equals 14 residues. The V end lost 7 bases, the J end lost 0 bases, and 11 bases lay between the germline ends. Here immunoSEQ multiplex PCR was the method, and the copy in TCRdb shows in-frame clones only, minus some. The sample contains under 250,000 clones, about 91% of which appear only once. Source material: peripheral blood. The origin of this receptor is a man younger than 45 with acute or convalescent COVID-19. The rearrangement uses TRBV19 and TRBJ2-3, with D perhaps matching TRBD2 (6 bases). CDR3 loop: CASKWDLSTDTQYF. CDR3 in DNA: TGTGCCAGTAAATGGGACTTGAGCACAGATACGCAGTATTTT.